Below are 13 T cell receptor beta chains sequenced from a single sample in a study of Graves' ophthalmopathy and Graves' hyperthyroidism. For repertoire sequencing, the TCR beta CDR3 regions were amplified from RNA transcripts. HTBI primers were employed in first-round RT-PCR, then a second-round multiplex PCR followed. MiXCR, run by TCRdb on the multiplex PCR reads, gives a single entry per CDR3 protein. The sample yields 620,000 or so distinct CDR3 sequences, 22% seen once. Sequenced: peripheral blood. The receptors come from a young woman with stable Graves' hyperthyroidism. Some clones in this sample may be carry-over from other donors' samples.

Many counts were recorded for this clonotype. The rearrangement uses TRBV6-5 and TRBJ1-1; 11 bases map to TRBD1. The CDR3 spans 17 residues. Germline trimming cut 2 bases from V and 1 base from J; bases unmatched to any gene: 6. Germline CDR1 and CDR2: MNHEY and SVGAGI. Here the CDR3 DNA reads TGTGCCAGCAGTTACCCAGGGACAGGGGGACAGAACACTGAAGCTTTCTTT. Translating gives CASSYPGTGGQNTEAFF.

The gene calls are TRBV6-1 and TRBJ2-6; 7 bases match TRBD1. V lost 6 bases and J lost 3; bases outside the gene matches: 5. The germline CDR1 and CDR2 sequences are MNHNS and SASEGT. The CDR3 length is 15 residues. The CDR3 DNA sequence: TGTGCCAGCAGACCGACAGGGTATGGGGCCAACGTCCTGACTTTC. Its translation: CASRPTGYGANVLTF.

This clonotype was seen a handful of times. The chain carries TRBV20-1 and TRBJ2-3; D uncertain. CDR3 length: 13 amino acids. Germline CDR1 and CDR2: DFQATT and SNEGSKA (reference sequence). Trimming took 0 bases from V and 4 from J, leaving 8 bases between them. The CDR3 is CSARDSWSDTQYF. The CDR3 region has the DNA TGCAGTGCTAGAGACTCTTGGTCAGATACGCAGTATTTT.

This clonotype was picked up many times. The chain couples TRBV6-2 or TRBV6-3 to TRBJ1-1; 9 bases are a match to TRBD1. The V segment lost 6 bases and the J segment 7 bases; nucleotides outside the gene matches: 6. Per the germline V gene, CDR1 is MNHEY and CDR2 is SVGEGT. This CDR3 comprises 13 residues. The CDR3 sequence: CASRITGGSEAFF. The CDR3 nucleotides read TGTGCCAGCAGAATCACAGGGGGCAGTGAAGCTTTCTTT.

This clonotype appeared a few times. V is TRBV12-3 or TRBV12-4 and J is TRBJ2-7; TRBD2 matches 13 bases. The CDR3 consists of 16 residues. Trimming at V came to 6 bases and at J to 5 bases, leaving 10 bases not matched to a gene. This CDR3 is CASSPRTSGRENEQYF. The CDR3 region has the DNA TGTGCCAGCAGCCCCCGGACTAGCGGGAGAGAGAACGAGCAGTACTTC.

This clonotype has a single count. The rearrangement links TRBV6-1 to TRBJ2-7, with D perhaps matching TRBD1 (6 bases). This CDR3 has 15 residues. Germline V CDR1 and CDR2: MNHNS, SASEGT. V lost 6 bases and J 6 bases, leaving 21 bases between the germline ends. Here the CDR3 DNA reads TGTGCCAGCAGGGTCCCCGGGACACCCTGGTCCGAGCAGTACTTC. Its protein is CASRVPGTPWSEQYF.

This clonotype was recorded many times. V usage is TRBV10-3 and J usage is TRBJ1-1, with D tentatively TRBD1 (5 bases). CDR3 length: 13 amino acids. The germline V gene encodes CDR1 ENHRY and CDR2 SYGVKD. V lost 3 bases to trimming and J lost 12 bases, with 17 bases between them. The CDR3 DNA sequence: TGTGCCATCAGTGACCTGGGGCAGGGTACGCCTTTCTTT. It specifies CAISDLGQGTPFF.

In its sample, this clonotype was seen a few times. The chain combines TRBV12-3 or TRBV12-4 with TRBJ2-3, with 7 nucleotides matching TRBD1. The CDR3 is 16 residues long. V dropped 4 bases and J dropped 2; count of bases not matched to a gene: 9. CDR3: CASSSRHRGDTDTQYF. CDR3 bases: TGTGCCAGCAGTTCCCGGCACAGGGGCGACACAGATACGCAGTATTTT.

By sample share, this clonotype is medium-sized (0.01 to 0.1%). J is TRBJ2-5 and V is TRBV7-9, with TRBD1 identical over 10 bases. From germline, CDR1 is SEHNR and CDR2 FQNEAQ (reference sequence). The CDR3 totals 14 residues. V lost 8 bases to trimming and J lost 2 bases; unmatched junction nucleotides: 5. CDR3 DNA sequence: TGTGCCAGCTTACCGGACAGGGGGCAAGAGACCCAGTACTTC. It encodes CASLPDRGQETQYF.

This clonotype was picked up many times. V and J are TRBV2 and TRBJ1-3; 7 positions match TRBD1. V was pared by 0 bases and J by 8 bases, with 7 bases of the junction left unmatched. CDR1 and CDR2 from the germline V gene are SNHLY and FYNNEI. The CDR3 is 15 amino acids. In nucleotides, the CDR3 is TGTGCCAGCAGTGAAGCGAGGGACAGTAGAGACACCATATATTTT. Protein sequence: CASSEARDSRDTIYF.

The J gene is TRBJ2-5, the V gene TRBV5-5; 9 bases map to TRBD2. The CDR3 has 17 amino acids. V gave up 4 bases and J gave up 1 base; unmatched junction bases: 11. Germline-derived CDR1 and CDR2 are SGHKS and YYEKEE (reference sequence). The CDR3 bases are TGTGCCAGCAGCCCAACAACTACTAGCGGGCTCCAAGAGACCCAGTACTTC. Translating it yields CASSPTTTSGLQETQYF.

This clonotype came up many times. J is TRBJ2-2 and V is TRBV12-3 or TRBV12-4; D assignment may be TRBD1 or TRBD2 (5 bases each). The CDR3 is 14 amino acids. Trimming shortened V by 6 bases and J by 2 bases, and 10 bases separated the two germline ends. The CDR3 DNA follows: TGTGCCAGCAGCCCGGGACGCAACACCGGGGAGCTGTTTTTT. Translation: CASSPGRNTGELFF.

V usage is TRBV6-2 or TRBV6-3 and J usage is TRBJ1-1, with 9 positions matching TRBD1. The V gene's germline CDR1 is MNHEY and CDR2 SVGEGT. The CDR3 sequence is 15 residues long. V dropped 0 bases and J dropped 8; count of bases not matched to a gene: 7. Here the CDR3 reads CASSYSDTGGREAFF. CDR3 sequence (DNA): TGTGCCAGCAGTTACTCTGACACAGGGGGCAGAGAAGCTTTCTTT.